This TCR beta chain comes out of a study of T cell repertoires in cytomegalovirus infection. Points on this clonotype: Its antigen is as yet unknown.

This CDR3 spans 16 amino acids. CDR1 and CDR2 from the germline V gene are SEHNR and FQNEAQ (reference sequence). The ends were cut back, 5 bases at V and 3 bases at J, with 20 bases in the middle. MiXCR was run by TCRdb on the reads, yielding one entry per CDR3 protein. The profile covers around 230,000 distinct CDR3 sequences, with around two fifths appearing a single time and approximately 60% taken by the ten largest. Study findings and constraints: Cumulative public TCR beta family frequency identified CMV carriers with the relevant HLA.

The chain has TRBV7-9 and TRBJ2-7; D is possibly TRBD1 or TRBD2 (6 bases each). The specimen was CD8+ T cells from cultured PBMCs, collected from culture after CMV antigen stimulation. The sequence derives from a human donor in good health (CMV status not recorded). Some clones in this sample may be carry-over from other donors' samples. Written as DNA, the CDR3 is TGTGCCAGCAGCCCCACCGGCGGAGGGGGGAGCTACGAGCAGTACTTC. Amino acids: CASSPTGGGGSYEQYF.